Shown below are 16 T cell receptor beta chains from a single sample sequenced in a study of T-cell reconstitution after alpha-beta-depleted transplantation in children. TCRbeta library construction was performed incorporating unique molecular identifiers. A single record per CDR3 protein comes from TCRdb applying MiXCR to the PCR reads. Of around 440,000 distinct CDR3 sequences detected, more than 9% appear once; the ten largest clones hold about 2%. Sequencing used PBMCs, obtained before TCRalphabeta/CD19-depleted stem cell transplant. The receptors were sampled from a child younger than 10 with inherited bone marrow failure, due to receive a stem cell transplant.

This clonotype was picked up a small number of times. The chain has TRBV12-3 or TRBV12-4 and TRBJ1-5; 9 bases are a match to TRBD1. The CDR3 spans 15 residues. The junction had 3 bases not matched to a gene; V was cut back by 1 base and J by 5 bases. The CDR3 reads CASSLGTGADQPQHF. The CDR3 DNA follows: TGTGCCAGCAGTTTAGGGACAGGGGCCGATCAGCCCCAGCATTTT.

This clonotype occurred a few times. The genes are TRBV5-4 and TRBJ2-2; 7 positions agree with TRBD2. Germline assignment: CDR1 SGHNT and CDR2 YYREEE (reference sequence). After removal of 1 base from V and 7 bases from J, the junction contained 4 bases not matched to a gene. This CDR3 has 14 residues. The CDR3, as DNA: TGTGCCAGCAGCTTGTGGGAGGGGAACGGGGAGCTGTTTTTT. It translates to CASSLWEGNGELFF. Supplemented by reference TRBV5-4 and TRBJ2-2, the full variable domain reads ETGVTQSPTHLIKTRGQQVTLRCSSQSGHNTVSWYQQALGQGPQFIFQYYREEENGRGNFPPRFSGLQFPNYSSELNVNALELDDSALYLCASSLWEGNGELFFGEGSRLTVL.

The CDR3 is CASSRRTGADTGELFF. The CDR3 DNA follows: TGTGCCAGCAGCAGGCGGACAGGGGCGGACACCGGGGAGCTGTTTTTT. The chain recombines TRBV21-1 with TRBJ2-2; the table's D call TRBD1 went unverified against the DNA. TRBV21-1 is recorded as a pseudogene. This CDR3 has 16 amino acids.

There are many counts of this clonotype. The chain uses TRBV29-1 and TRBJ2-1, with 10 bases aligning to TRBD2. The CDR3 loop spans 14 amino acids. Per germline, CDR1 SQVTM and CDR2 ANQGSEA. The V and J ends lost 7 bases and 7 bases, in that order; junction bases with no gene match: 10. CDR3 bases: TGCAGCGGAATTCTGGGACTAGCGAGGAATGAGCAGTTCTTC. It codes for CSGILGLARNEQFF.

This clonotype has at least ten counts. The rearrangement joins TRBV9 to TRBJ1-5; D is ambiguous. CDR3 length equals 13 residues. Germline V gene lookup returns CDR1 SGDLS and CDR2 YYNGEE. Trimming removed 4 bases from V and 0 bases from J, with 5 bases in between. CDR3 protein: CASSTYSNQPQHF. CDR3 nucleotides: TGTGCCAGCAGCACGTATAGCAATCAGCCCCAGCATTTT.

V usage is TRBV5-1 and J usage is TRBJ2-7; tentative D call: TRBD2 (6 bases). The ends were cut back, 3 bases at V and 7 bases at J, with 29 bases in the middle. Germline V gene sequence: CDR1 SGHRS, CDR2 YFSETQ. This CDR3 comprises 18 residues. CDR3 sequence: CASSYDRDFPWFSGEQYF. The CDR3 DNA follows: TGCGCCAGCAGCTACGACCGGGACTTCCCCTGGTTTAGTGGGGAGCAGTACTTC.

This clonotype appeared many times. The chain combines TRBV5-1 with TRBJ1-1; TRBD1 might be the D (5 bases). Germline assignment: CDR1 SGHRS and CDR2 YFSETQ. This CDR3 spans 14 amino acids. Trimming pared 4 bases from V and 5 bases from J, leaving 15 bases between. Here the CDR3 DNA reads TGCGCCAGCAGCACCGTTCAGGGTGCAACTGAAGCTTTCTTT. Encoded protein: CASSTVQGATEAFF.

V and J are TRBV6-5 and TRBJ2-7; 11 nucleotides agree with TRBD2. The CDR3 consists of 16 residues. After removal of 5 bases from V and 3 bases from J, the junction contained 9 bases not matched to a gene. Germline-derived CDR1 and CDR2 are MNHEY and SVGAGI. CDR3 DNA sequence: TGTGCCAGCAGTCATTTAGCGGGAGGGCCTCGCTACGAGCAGTACTTC. It encodes CASSHLAGGPRYEQYF.

This clonotype was detected ten times or more. The gene calls are TRBV12-3 or TRBV12-4 and TRBJ2-1, with D perhaps TRBD2 (7 bases). The CDR3 has 16 residues. Trimming pared 7 bases from V and 7 bases from J, leaving 23 bases between. CDR3 DNA sequence: TGTGCCAGCACCACCCGGGGGGCCGATGCAGCAAATGAGCAGTTCTTC. It encodes CASTTRGADAANEQFF.

This clonotype was picked up many times. The rearrangement uses TRBV5-5 and TRBJ2-1, with TRBD1 identical over 7 bases. Germline V gene data show CDR1 as SGHKS and CDR2 as YYEKEE (reference sequence). The CDR3 loop spans 16 amino acids. The V gene end was trimmed by 4 bases and the J gene end by 0 bases; junction bases not matched to a gene: 7. The CDR3 region has the DNA TGTGCCAGCAGCCGAGGACAGGCCAGCTCCTACAATGAGCAGTTCTTC. Amino acid sequence: CASSRGQASSYNEQFF.

In this sample, this clonotype turned up a few times. The rearrangement joins TRBV6-5 to TRBJ2-3; D ambiguous. The CDR3 runs to 16 residues. Per germline, CDR1 MNHEY and CDR2 SVGAGI. V was shortened by 0 bases and J by 3 bases, with 13 bases between the two germline ends. This CDR3 reads CASSYSPDAMTDTQYF. Written as DNA, the CDR3 is TGTGCCAGCAGTTACTCTCCGGACGCCATGACAGATACGCAGTATTTT.

This clonotype was detected many times. V gene TRBV5-5 combines with J gene TRBJ2-3, with D tentatively TRBD2 (5 bases). Trimming pared 0 bases from V and 5 bases from J, leaving 13 bases between. This CDR3 is 15 amino acids long. Germline V gene data show CDR1 as SGHKS and CDR2 as YYEKEE (reference sequence). The CDR3 sequence: CASSLVPAGEDTQYF. CDR3 DNA: TGTGCCAGCAGCTTGGTTCCAGCCGGGGAAGATACGCAGTATTTT. The full variable domain, its missing parts supplied by reference TRBV5-5 and TRBJ2-3, is DAGVTQSPTHLIKTRGQQVTLRCSPISGHKSVSWYQQVLGQGPQFIFQYYEKEERGRGNFPDRFSARQFPNYSSELNVNALLLGDSALYLCASSLVPAGEDTQYFGPGTRLTVL.

This clonotype was recorded at least ten times. The CDR3 DNA is TGTGCCAGCAGTCCAACAGGGGGCTGGTCCTACAATGAGCAGTTCTTC. Protein: CASSPTGGWSYNEQFF. J is TRBJ2-1 and V is TRBV11-2; 9 bases are shared with TRBD1. In germline, CDR1 is SGHAT, CDR2 FQNNGV. The CDR3 spans 16 residues. J lost 1 base, V lost 6 bases, and 7 bases had no gene match.

In this sample, this clonotype turned up many times. This sequence joins TRBV7-2 and TRBJ2-1, with D possibly being TRBD2 (6 bases). Looked up from germline, CDR1 is SGHTA and CDR2 is FQGNSA. This CDR3 comprises 14 residues. The germline V and J ends were trimmed by 5 bases and 6 bases, with 14 bases remaining between them. Here the CDR3 DNA reads TGTGCCAGCAGCACACGACTAGGTATCAATGAGCAGTTCTTC. Translated: CASSTRLGINEQFF.

This clonotype was seen at least ten times. The chain has TRBV9 and TRBJ2-4; D not resolved. V lost 2 bases and J lost 5, with 5 bases in between. There are 12 residues in the CDR3. CDR1 and CDR2 (germline): SGDLS, YYNGEE. CDR3: CASSVDENIQYF. The DNA of the CDR3 is TGTGCCAGCAGCGTCGACGAAAACATTCAGTACTTC.

This CDR3 reads CASSYLGLPNEQFF. CDR3 DNA: TGTGCCAGCAGCTACCTAGGACTTCCAAATGAGCAGTTCTTC. The V gene is TRBV5-6, the J gene TRBJ2-1; D might be TRBD2 (5 bases). CDR3 length equals 14 residues. Trimming cost V 3 bases and J 7 bases, with 14 bases left between them. Germline V gene data show CDR1 as SGHDT and CDR2 as YYEEEE. Together with reference TRBV5-6 and TRBJ2-1, the CDR3 gives the full variable domain: DAGVTQSPTHLIKTRGQQVTLRCSPKSGHDTVSWYQQALGQGPQFIFQYYEEEERQRGNFPDRFSGHQFPNYSSELNVNALLLGDSALYLCASSYLGLPNEQFFGPGTRLTVL.